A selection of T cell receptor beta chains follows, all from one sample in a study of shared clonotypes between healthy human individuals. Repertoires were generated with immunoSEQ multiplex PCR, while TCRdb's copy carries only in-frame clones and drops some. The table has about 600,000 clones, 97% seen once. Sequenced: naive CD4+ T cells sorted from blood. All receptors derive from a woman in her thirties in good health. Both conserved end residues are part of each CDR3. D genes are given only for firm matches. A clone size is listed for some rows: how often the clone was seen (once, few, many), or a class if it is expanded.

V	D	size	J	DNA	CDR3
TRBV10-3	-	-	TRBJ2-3	TGTGCCATCAGCCCGGGCCGCACAGATACGCAGTATTTT	CAISPGRTDTQYF
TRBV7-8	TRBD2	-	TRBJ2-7	TGTGCCAGCAGCTTAGCTCTAGCGGGAGGGAGGTTAAAAGGCGAGCAGTACTTC	CASSLALAGGRLKGEQYF
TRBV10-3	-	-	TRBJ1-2	TGTGCCATCAGCGACCCATCCGGCGCCAACCTCTATGGCTACACCTTC	CAISDPSGANLYGYTF
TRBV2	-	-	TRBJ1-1	TGTGCCAGCAGTGCCCAGGGGATCGGGTCTGAAGCTTTCTTT	CASSAQGIGSEAFF
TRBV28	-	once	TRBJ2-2	TGTGCCAGCAGTGGGCCGGGACTGACGAACACCGGGGAGCTGTTTTTT	CASSGPGLTNTGELFF
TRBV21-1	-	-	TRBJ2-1	TGTGCCAGCAGCCCTCGCCGGGGCTACAATGAGCAGTTCTTC	CASSPRRGYNEQFF
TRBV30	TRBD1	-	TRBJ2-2	TGTGCCTGTCCCGGGACAGGGGGGTACACCGGGGAGCTGTTTTTT	CACPGTGGYTGELFF
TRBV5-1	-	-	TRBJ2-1	TGCGCCAGCAGCCGGGGCGGGACCTACAATGAGCAGTTCTTC	CASSRGGTYNEQFF
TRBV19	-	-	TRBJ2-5	TGTGCCAGTAGTAAATTTTCCAGCGGGCTCCCCGAAGAGACCCAGTACTTC	CASSKFSSGLPEETQYF
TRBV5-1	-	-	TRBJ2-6	TGCGCCAGCAGCCAGACCGCCGGGACGGCAATCTCTGGGGCCAACGTCCTGACTTTC	CASSQTAGTAISGANVLTF
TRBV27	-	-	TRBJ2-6	TGTGCCAGCAGTTCGCAGGGGGCCAACGTCCTGACTTTC	CASSSQGANVLTF
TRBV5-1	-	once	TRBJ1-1	TGCGCCAGCAGCTTGGAGAGCAGGGCCTATACTGAAGCTTTCTTT	CASSLESRAYTEAFF
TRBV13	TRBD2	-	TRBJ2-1	TGTGCCAGCAGCCGCTGGCTAGCGGGAGGCAATGAGCAGTTCTTC	CASSRWLAGGNEQFF
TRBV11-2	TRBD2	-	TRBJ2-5	TGTGCCAGCAGCTTGAATAGCGGGAGGGGTACCCAGTACTTC	CASSLNSGRGTQYF
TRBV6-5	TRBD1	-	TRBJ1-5	TGTGCCAGCAGTTACGACAGGGGCAATCAGCCCCAGCATTTT	CASSYDRGNQPQHF
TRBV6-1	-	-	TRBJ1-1	TGTGCCAGCAGTGAAGTGCAGGAAGCTTTCTTT	CASSEVQEAFF
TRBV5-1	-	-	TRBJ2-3	TGCGCCAGCAGCTTGGAAGCGGTTAGCACAGATACGCAGTATTTT	CASSLEAVSTDTQYF
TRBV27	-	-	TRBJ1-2	TGTGCCAGCAGTTTAAGCGGGGGGAGGGCTAACTATGGCTACACCTTC	CASSLSGGRANYGYTF
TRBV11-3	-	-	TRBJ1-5	TGTGCCAGCAGCCCACCTCGGCGGCAGCCCCAGCATTTT	CASSPPRRQPQHF
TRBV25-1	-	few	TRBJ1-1	TGTGCCAGCAGCGCCCAAGGGGTCACTGAAGCTTTCTTT	CASSAQGVTEAFF
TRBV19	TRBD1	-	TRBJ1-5	TGTGCCAGTAGGCGGACAGGGGATCAGCCCCAGCATTTT	CASRRTGDQPQHF
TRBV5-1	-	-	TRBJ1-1	TGCGCCAGCAGCTCCATTACAGGATTGAACACTGAAGCTTTCTTT	CASSSITGLNTEAFF
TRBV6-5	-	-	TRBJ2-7	TGTGCCAGCTCGACGGGGAGAACCTACGAGCAGTACTTC	CASSTGRTYEQYF
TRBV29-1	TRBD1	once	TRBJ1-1	TGCAGCGTTAGTTTAGGGGGCATAACTGAAGCTTTCTTT	CSVSLGGITEAFF
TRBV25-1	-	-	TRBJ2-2	TGTGCCAGCAGTGATACGGGGCTTAACACCGGGGAGCTGTTTTTT	CASSDTGLNTGELFF
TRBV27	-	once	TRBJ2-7	TGTGCCAGCAGTTTACGGGCAGGGGTATTCTACGAGCAGTACTTC	CASSLRAGVFYEQYF
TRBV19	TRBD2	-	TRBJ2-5	TGTGCCAGTATGACGGTTAGCGGGAGAAGAGAGACCCAGTACTTC	CASMTVSGRRETQYF
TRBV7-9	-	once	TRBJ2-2	TGTGCCAGCAGCTTATTACAAAACACCGGGGAGCTGTTTTTT	CASSLLQNTGELFF
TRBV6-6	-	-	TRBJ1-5	TGTGCCAGCAGTTACGGTCAGGGACGGGGCAATCAGCCCCAGCATTTT	CASSYGQGRGNQPQHF
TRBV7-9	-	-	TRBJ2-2	TGTGCCAGCAGCTTATTAAACCTCGGGGAGCTGTTTTTT	CASSLLNLGELFF
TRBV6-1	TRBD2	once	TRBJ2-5	TGTGCCAGCAGTGTCGGACTAGCGGAAGAGACCCAGTACTTC	CASSVGLAEETQYF
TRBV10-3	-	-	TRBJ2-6	TGTGCCATCAGTGGCATAAACTTATCTGGGGCCAACGTCCTGACTTTC	CAISGINLSGANVLTF
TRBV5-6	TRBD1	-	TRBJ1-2	TGTGCCAGCAGCTCTTACTGGGACAGGTCCTATGGCTACACCTTC	CASSSYWDRSYGYTF
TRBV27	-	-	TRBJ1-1	TGTGCCAGCAGGAGATACTTTAACAGCGACACTGAAGCTTTCTTT	CASRRYFNSDTEAFF
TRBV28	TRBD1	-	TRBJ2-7	TGTGCCAGCAGTCCAGCCGGGACAGGGCACCACGAGCAGTACTTC	CASSPAGTGHHEQYF
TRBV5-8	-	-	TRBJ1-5	TGTGCCAGCAGCCCGGGGCTTACCGGGACTTATGAGCCCCAGCATTTT	CASSPGLTGTYEPQHF
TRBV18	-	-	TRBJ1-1	TGTGCCAGCTTCAAAGGGGGTGAGACTGAAGCTTTCTTT	CASFKGGETEAFF
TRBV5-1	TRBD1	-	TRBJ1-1	TGCGCCAGCAGCTTGGAGGGACAGCTGAACACTGAAGCTTTCTTT	CASSLEGQLNTEAFF
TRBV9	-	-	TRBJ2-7	TGTGCCAGCAGCGTAGTGCCCGAACCCCATTACGAGCAGTACTTC	CASSVVPEPHYEQYF
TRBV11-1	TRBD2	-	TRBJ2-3	TGTGCCAGCATCCCTACTAGCGGGAGCGGGGATACGCAGTATTTT	CASIPTSGSGDTQYF
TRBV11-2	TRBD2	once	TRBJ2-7	TGTGCCAGCAGCGGACTAGGAACCTACGAGCAGTACTTC	CASSGLGTYEQYF
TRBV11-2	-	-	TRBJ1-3	TGTGCCAGCAGCTTAAGGCCCCCTGGAAACACCATATATTTT	CASSLRPPGNTIYF
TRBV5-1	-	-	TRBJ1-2	TGCGCCAGCAGCCCGGGACCTAATCGAGGCTATGGCTACACCTTC	CASSPGPNRGYGYTF
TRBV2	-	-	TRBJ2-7	TGTGCCGGCAACATGGGCCCCACCTACGAGCAGTACTTC	CAGNMGPTYEQYF
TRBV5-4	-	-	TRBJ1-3	TGTGCCAGCAGCCGTGGAGGGTTTTCTGGAAACACCATATATTTT	CASSRGGFSGNTIYF
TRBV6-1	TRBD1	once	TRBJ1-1	TGTGCCAGCAGCTACAGGGGGGAGAACACTGAAGCTTTCTTT	CASSYRGENTEAFF
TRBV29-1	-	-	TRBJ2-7	TGCAGCGTTGAGGAAGGAGGTTTCGAGCAGTACTTC	CSVEEGGFEQYF